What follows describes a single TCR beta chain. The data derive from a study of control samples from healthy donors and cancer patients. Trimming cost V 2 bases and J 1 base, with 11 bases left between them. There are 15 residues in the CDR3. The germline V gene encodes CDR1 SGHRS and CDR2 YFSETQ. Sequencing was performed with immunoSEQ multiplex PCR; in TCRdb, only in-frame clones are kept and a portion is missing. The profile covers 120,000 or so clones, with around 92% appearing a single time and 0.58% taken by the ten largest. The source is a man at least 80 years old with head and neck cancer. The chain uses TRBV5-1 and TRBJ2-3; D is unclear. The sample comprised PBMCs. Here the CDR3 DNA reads TGCGCCAGCAGCTTAATTCAGTGGGGCACAGATACGCAGTATTTT. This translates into CASSLIQWGTDTQYF.